Here is one T cell receptor beta chain with its context. This sample stems from a study of blood T cell repertoires in COVID-19. Across the study: The analysed material was cDNA or gDNA that came from T cells, B-cell-depleted T cells, or PBMCs.

Per germline, CDR1 SGHAT and CDR2 FQNNGV. The CDR3 is made up of 18 amino acids. V lost 4 bases and J lost 1; bases outside the gene matches: 13. The table came from immunoSEQ multiplex PCR; TCRdb's copy has only in-frame clones and leaves some out. Of roughly 90,000 clones listed, over 70% are singletons. Sequenced material: peripheral blood. J is TRBJ1-2 and V is TRBV11-2; 9 bases are shared with TRBD1. The clonotype originates from an elderly woman with active or convalescent COVID-19. This CDR3 reads CASSSDRGRDWGNYGYTF. In DNA, the CDR3 is TGTGCCAGCAGCTCGGACAGGGGAAGGGACTGGGGTAACTATGGCTACACCTTC.